This TCR beta chain was captured in a study of blood T cells in healthy people across ages. Points from the study as a whole: Per million T cells, the diversity of TCR beta decreased roughly linearly as age advanced. Possibly confounding the expanded clonotype changes was the fact that donor CMV status was unknown.

Through a sample-barcoded 5' primer and a J-beta primer mix, a second PCR was run for roughly 6 to 12 cycles. Every cDNA molecule carried a tag from a template-switch adaptor bearing 12 random nucleotides. TCRdb called the 5' RACE reads again in MiXCR, with one record for every CDR3 protein. The table includes about 640,000 distinct CDR3 sequences, about 53% detected once. This clonotype was counted a single time. Its antigen remains unidentified. With 3 bases clipped from V and 5 bases from J, the junction kept 1 base outside the gene matches. This CDR3 comprises 15 residues. The source is a man aged 55 to 69 in good health. The material sequenced was blood. This rearrangement joins TRBV12-3 or TRBV12-4 to TRBJ2-1; TRBD2 matches at 13 bases. As DNA, the CDR3 is TGTGCCAGCAGTTTCACTAGCGGGAGGGACAATGAGCAGTTCTTC. It translates to CASSFTSGRDNEQFF.